The T cell receptor (beta chain) under discussion was sequenced for a study of T-cell reconstitution after alpha-beta-depleted transplantation in children. The germline gives CDR1 SNHLY, CDR2 FYNNEI. This CDR3 is built from 14 residues. The V and J ends lost 6 bases and 2 bases, in that order; junction bases with no gene match: 7. Findings and limits, study-wide: Expanded clones from the graft, numbering several hundred, reportedly supplied alpha-beta T cells about two months after transplant. Surviving recipient T cells and intrathymic progenitors accounted for some patients' high TCRbeta diversity at day 60. T-cell counts and diversity at one year post-transplant came mainly from newly produced T cells.

This clonotype occurred a few times. Its antigen remains unidentified. Preparation of the TCRbeta library used unique molecular identifiers. TCRdb used MiXCR to reprocess the PCR reads, holding one entry per CDR3 protein. In the table there are some 200,000 distinct CDR3 sequences, roughly 7.1% of which are singletons. Sequenced here: PBMCs, sampled before TCRalphabeta/CD19-depleted stem cell transplant. This receptor was taken from a boy younger than 10 with acute lymphoblastic leukemia, due to receive a stem cell transplant. The chain carries TRBV2 and TRBJ2-7, with 7 bases matching TRBD2. The CDR3 DNA sequence: TGTGCCAGCAGAGGTGGGAGGGGTCCCTACGAGCAGTACTTC. It is translated as CASRGGRGPYEQYF.